One sample yielded the 11 T cell receptor beta chains listed below, sequenced in a study of T cell responses to AZD1222 COVID-19 vaccine. The table came from immunoSEQ multiplex PCR; TCRdb's copy has only in-frame clones and leaves some out. This sample has 140,000 to 150,000 clones, with around 84% found just once. The input for sequencing was peripheral blood, taken 28 days after the second AZD1222 dose. All receptors derive from an adult who received the AZD1222 COVID-19 vaccine.

This rearrangement joins TRBV19 to TRBJ2-3; TRBD1 matches 8 bases. After removal of 4 bases from V and 2 bases from J, the junction contained 5 bases not matched to a gene. Germline CDR1 LNHDA, CDR2 SQIVND (reference sequence). CDR3 length: 15 amino acids. The CDR3 DNA reads TGTGCCAGTAGTAGGACGGGACAGGACACAGATACGCAGTATTTT. Protein product: CASSRTGQDTDTQYF.

This sequence joins TRBV4-1 and TRBJ1-4; perhaps TRBD1 as D (5 bases). This CDR3 region has 15 residues. Between the trimmed V and J ends, which lost 3 bases and 5 bases, there was a span of 13 bases. CDR1 is MGHRA, CDR2 YSYEKL, per germline. The CDR3 sequence is CASSQSRGLNEKLFF. CDR3 bases: TGCGCCAGCAGCCAGTCCCGGGGACTCAATGAAAAACTGTTTTTT.

This clone was recorded only once. This rearrangement joins TRBV7-9 to TRBJ2-1, with D unresolved. The germline V gene has CDR1 SEHNR and CDR2 FQNEAQ (reference sequence). Deletions cut 5 bases from V and 4 bases from J, with 9 bases between. The CDR3 runs to 13 residues. The CDR3: CASSPGSYNEQFF. As DNA, the CDR3 is TGTGCCAGCAGCCCCGGCTCATACAATGAGCAGTTCTTC.

The V and J genes are TRBV4-2 and TRBJ1-1, with a tentative D call TRBD1 (6 bases). V was trimmed by 3 bases and J by 1 base, leaving 15 bases between them. Germline V lookup: CDR1 LGHNA, CDR2 YNFKEQ. The CDR3 is 16 residues long. In DNA, the CDR3 is TGTGCCAGCAGCCAGGAGGGGGGCGCTTGGAACACTGAAGCTTTCTTT. Translation: CASSQEGGAWNTEAFF.

The rearrangement links TRBV5-1 to TRBJ2-3; 9 positions match TRBD2. The CDR3 has 17 amino acids. Germline-derived CDR1 and CDR2 are SGHRS and YFSETQ. Trimming cost V 7 bases and J 4 bases; bases outside gene matches: 16. The CDR3 loop is CASFEDRTGLAPDTQYF. The CDR3 nucleotides are TGCGCCAGCTTCGAGGACAGGACGGGACTAGCCCCAGATACGCAGTATTTT.

V is TRBV18 and J is TRBJ1-6; D may be TRBD1 (5 bases). Per the germline V gene, CDR1 is KGHSH and CDR2 is LQKENI. CDR3 length: 14 amino acids. The V and J ends lost 3 bases and 7 bases respectively, with 10 bases between them. CDR3 nucleotide sequence: TGTGCCAGCTCACCGTGGGACCGAAATTCACCCCTCCACTTT. It is translated as CASSPWDRNSPLHF.

V gene TRBV27 combines with J gene TRBJ2-7, with D unresolved. The CDR3 extends over 13 amino acids. Trimming took off 3 bases at V and 2 bases at J, with 8 bases between the two ends. CDR1 is MNHEY and CDR2 is SMNVEV in the germline V gene (reference sequence). The CDR3 is CASSFTATYEQYF. CDR3 nucleotides: TGTGCCAGCAGTTTTACAGCGACCTACGAGCAGTACTTC.

The rearrangement uses TRBV9 and TRBJ2-7, with 8 positions matching TRBD1. The junction had 5 bases not matched to a gene; V was cut back by 3 bases and J by 3 bases. This CDR3 is 14 amino acids long. CDR1 and CDR2 from the germline V gene are SGDLS and YYNGEE. In DNA, the CDR3 is TGTGCCAGCAGCGCGGGACAGGTCCACTACGAGCAGTACTTC. The encoded protein is CASSAGQVHYEQYF. The whole variable domain, remainder taken from reference TRBV9 and TRBJ2-7, is DSGVTQTPKHLITATGQRVTLRCSPRSGDLSVYWYQQSLDQGLQFLIQYYNGEERAKGNILERFSAQQFPDLHSELNLSSLELGDSALYFCASSAGQVHYEQYFGPGTRLTVT.

The chain joins TRBV19 to TRBJ1-1; TRBD1 matches 8 bases. V lost 3 bases to trimming and J lost 4 bases; unmatched junction nucleotides: 1. The CDR3 loop spans 13 amino acids. Germline-derived CDR1 and CDR2 are LNHDA and SQIVND (reference sequence). DNA of the CDR3: TGTGCCAGTAGTATTGACAGGGGCACTGAAGCTTTCTTT. Translation: CASSIDRGTEAFF.

The J gene is TRBJ1-3, the V gene TRBV5-1, with D unresolved. The CDR3 consists of 15 residues. Germline V lookup: CDR1 SGHRS, CDR2 YFSETQ. V lost 4 bases to trimming and J lost 6 bases, with 17 bases between them. The CDR3 region has the DNA TGCGCCAGCAGCCCCGGATCGGCGGATGTAAACACCATATATTTT. The encoded protein is CASSPGSADVNTIYF.

V and J are TRBV20-1 and TRBJ1-2; TRBD1 might be the D (5 bases). This CDR3 has 11 residues. The V gene lost 5 bases and the J gene lost 7 bases, with 11 bases spanning the gap. Germline CDR1 reads DFQATT; CDR2 reads SNEGSKA (reference sequence). CDR3 residues: CSAPGRGGYTF. The CDR3 DNA is TGCAGTGCTCCGGGTAGGGGTGGCTACACCTTC.